This T cell receptor beta chain was recovered during a study of read filtering for tumor transcriptome and immune sequencing. This clonotype was counted once. This may be a read error: a much more frequent sequence differs by one nucleotide. Molecular barcoded adaptors covering alpha/delta and beta/gamma chains were used on roughly 370 ng RNA. TCRdb re-analysed the reads in MiXCR, keeping a single row per CDR3 protein. The profile shows fewer than 90,000 distinct CDR3 sequences, approximately 13% of them singletons. The germline V gene encodes CDR1 MNHEY and CDR2 SMNVEV (reference sequence). This CDR3 is built from 14 residues.

Sequences were obtained from a population of CD138-negative cells sorted from bone marrow. The chain couples TRBV27 to TRBJ2-1, with D perhaps being TRBD1 or TRBD2 (5 bases each). This TCR was sampled from a donor aged 40 or over with multiple myeloma. The CDR3 reads CASSLLRRGDEQLF. Here the CDR3 DNA reads TGTGCCAGCAGTTTACTCCGGAGAGGGGATGAGCAGCTCTTC.